This T cell receptor (beta chain) comes out of a study of spatial heterogeneity in lung cancer. The overall study: There were consistently more beta-chain sequences detected than alpha-chain sequences. Study-level results: Ubiquitous expanded tumor TCRs were seen in blood more at resection than at follow-up.

TCRdb ran MiXCR on the 5' RACE reads and lists one entry per CDR3 protein. The data show 50,000 to 65,000 distinct CDR3 sequences, roughly 7% seen once. The time point denotes: sample taken at primary tumor resection. Without sorting, whole RNA was sequenced from tumor, nontumor lung or frozen PBMC. The donors were 55 to 85 patients with non-small cell lung cancer that was early-stage and untreated. This clonotype occurred many times. Antigen: not known. V gave up 3 bases and J gave up 2 bases, with 10 bases separating them. The germline gives CDR1 DFQATT, CDR2 SNEGSKA (reference sequence). The CDR3 sequence is 13 residues long.

The V call is TRBV20-1, the J call TRBJ2-5; possibly TRBD1 or TRBD2 for D (6 bases each). Sequenced here: PBMCs, sampled at surgery. The source is a female donor with early-stage non-small cell lung cancer. CDR3 coding DNA: TGCAGTGCTAGGGGGGGCAGGCAAGAGACCCAGTACTTC. Protein sequence: CSARGGRQETQYF.